This TCR beta chain derives from a study of shared clonotypes between healthy human individuals. Study outcomes and limitations: With few donors, the genetic and exposure-history diversity represented was limited.

This clone was counted once. As yet, its antigen is unknown. Each of the donors was a healthy adult who was HIV-negative and had not had a recent acute infection or vaccination. The assay ran at deep level. Sequenced by immunoSEQ multiplex PCR; TCRdb stores in-frame clones only, minus some. This sample has around 940,000 clones; about three quarters occur once, and the top ten carry about 1.5%. Trimming cost V 4 bases and J 3 bases, with 13 bases left between them. This CDR3 has 15 amino acids. Germline V gives CDR1 MGHRA, CDR2 YSYEKL. Material for sequencing was memory CD4+ T cells sorted from blood. Sample subset: CD45RA-negative fraction. This receptor was identified in a man aged 18 to 35 in good health. V is TRBV4-1 and J is TRBJ1-5; possible D gene TRBD1, 5 bases. The CDR3: CASSRDGANNQPQHF. The DNA of the CDR3 is TGCGCCAGCAGCCGAGATGGGGCTAACAATCAGCCCCAGCATTTT.